This entry lists 32 T cell receptor beta chains sequenced from one sample in a study of shared clonotypes between healthy human individuals. Libraries were prepared by immunoSEQ multiplex PCR; TCRdb keeps only in-frame clonotypes and omits some of them. The sample has about 1.9 million clones, just over 90% seen once; the top ten hold more than 1.5%. Naive CD8 cells were CD45RO-negative, positively selected for CCR7, excluding terminally differentiated effector memory CD45RA+ cells. The specimen sequenced was naive CD8+ T cells from PBMCs. These receptors originate from a man younger than 35 in good health. Some clones in this sample may be carry-over from other donors' samples.

The V and J genes are TRBV27 and TRBJ2-5; D gene ambiguous. V was trimmed by 1 base and J by 5 bases, leaving 8 bases between them. CDR1 MNHEY and CDR2 SMNVEV come from the germline V gene (reference sequence). This CDR3 contains 13 residues. CDR3 bases: TGTGCCAGCAGTTTATTGGGAATGGAGACCCAGTACTTC. Encoded protein: CASSLLGMETQYF.

J is TRBJ2-2 and V is TRBV19; the D gene is possibly TRBD2 (6 bases). CDR1 is LNHDA, CDR2 SQIVND, per germline (reference sequence). The germline V and J ends were trimmed by 3 bases and 0 bases, with 8 bases remaining between them. The CDR3 totals 15 residues. This CDR3 is CASSITSSNTGELFF. The DNA of the CDR3 is TGTGCCAGTAGTATTACTAGCTCGAACACCGGGGAGCTGTTTTTT.

The chain couples TRBV7-8 to TRBJ1-3, with D uncertain. V lost 2 bases and J lost 0, with 17 bases in between. There are 18 residues in the CDR3. Germline V gene lookup returns CDR1 SGHVS and CDR2 FQNEAQ. As DNA, the CDR3 is TGTGCCAGCAGCTTAATTGCGGCCAACAGCTACTCTGGAAACACCATATATTTT. This sequence encodes CASSLIAANSYSGNTIYF.

CDR3 region: CASSQGGTTPGRYEQYF. The CDR3 nucleotides read TGCGCCAGCAGCCAAGGTGGGACGACTCCGGGGCGGTACGAGCAGTACTTC. J is TRBJ2-7 and V is TRBV4-3, with D possibly called TRBD1 or TRBD2 (5 bases each). V lost 1 base and J lost 4, with 20 bases in between. Germline values: CDR1 LGHNA, CDR2 YSLEER. The CDR3 extends over 17 amino acids.

The chain uses TRBV7-9 and TRBJ2-7; no firm D call. The length of the CDR3 is 14 residues. CDR1 and CDR2 (germline): SEHNR, FQNEAQ (reference sequence). V was pared by 2 bases and J by 6 bases, with 14 bases between. CDR3 coding DNA: TGTGCCAGCAGCTTAACCTTCACCCCAGGCGAGCAGTACTTC. It specifies CASSLTFTPGEQYF.

The chain is built from TRBV4-3 and TRBJ2-5; TRBD1 aligns across 8 bases. The J segment lost 2 bases and the V segment lost 1 base, leaving 6 bases of the junction unmatched. The length of the CDR3 is 16 residues. Per the germline V gene, CDR1 is LGHNA and CDR2 is YSLEER. The CDR3 sequence is CASSQVQRQGQETQYF. CDR3 nucleotides: TGCGCCAGCAGCCAAGTGCAACGACAGGGGCAAGAGACCCAGTACTTC.

The rearrangement joins TRBV6-1 to TRBJ1-1; 9 bases align to TRBD1. CDR3 length equals 15 residues. Germline V gene data show CDR1 as MNHNS and CDR2 as SASEGT. J gave up 1 base and V 6 bases, and 6 bases lay outside the gene matches. As DNA, the CDR3 is TGTGCCAGCAGCGTTAGGGGACAGGGGAACACTGAAGCTTTCTTT. Its protein product is CASSVRGQGNTEAFF.

The chain is built from TRBV7-9 and TRBJ1-1; the D gene is possibly TRBD1 (6 bases). V dropped 5 bases and J dropped 3 bases, with 16 bases sitting between them. The CDR3 runs 15 residues. In germline, CDR1 is SEHNR, CDR2 FQNEAQ (reference sequence). The CDR3 protein is CASSVSAGVYTEAFF. In DNA form, the CDR3 reads TGTGCCAGCAGCGTTAGCGCAGGGGTATACACTGAAGCTTTCTTT.

This rearrangement joins TRBV28 to TRBJ2-3; TRBD2 matches at 9 bases. Germline V gives CDR1 MDHEN, CDR2 SYDVKM. This CDR3 is built from 15 residues. V was clipped by 7 bases and J by 5 bases; unmatched bases: 10. The CDR3 is CASIVVAGEGDTQYF. CDR3 in DNA: TGTGCCAGCATAGTTGTAGCGGGGGAAGGAGATACGCAGTATTTT.

V gene TRBV4-1 combines with J gene TRBJ1-5, with D hard to call. V dropped 0 bases and J dropped 3 bases, with 6 bases sitting between them. Germline V gene sequence: CDR1 MGHRA, CDR2 YSYEKL. The CDR3 is 14 residues long. CDR3 loop: CASSQDTYNQPQHF. CDR3 nucleotide sequence: TGCGCCAGCAGCCAAGATACATACAATCAGCCCCAGCATTTT.

The genes are TRBV2 and TRBJ2-1; 7 bases map to TRBD1. Germline CDR1 SNHLY, CDR2 FYNNEI. The CDR3 runs to 13 residues. The V gene end was trimmed by 7 bases and the J gene end by 4 bases; junction bases not matched to a gene: 4. The CDR3 here is CASTGRGYNEQFF. CDR3 coding DNA: TGTGCCAGCACAGGCAGGGGGTACAATGAGCAGTTCTTC.

The CDR3 protein is CASTHAGRNGYTF. DNA for the CDR3: TGTGCCAGTACCCATGCGGGGAGAAATGGCTACACCTTC. The chain links TRBV19 to TRBJ1-2; D gene unclear. Germline assignment: CDR1 LNHDA and CDR2 SQIVND (reference sequence). V lost 7 bases and J 6 bases, leaving 15 bases between the germline ends. This CDR3 has 13 amino acids.

V is TRBV11-1 and J is TRBJ2-1; D is unresolved. CDR3 length: 14 residues. Trimming cost V 2 bases and J 2 bases, with 7 bases left between them. CDR1 and CDR2 from the germline V gene are SGHAT and FQDESV (reference sequence). CDR3 nucleotide sequence: TGTGCCAGCAGCTTACCTGGCGCCTACAATGAGCAGTTCTTC. It translates to CASSLPGAYNEQFF.

This clone has just a few counts. V and J are TRBV7-3 and TRBJ2-2; D gene uncertain. The CDR3 consists of 12 residues. V gave up 1 base and J gave up 4 bases, with 1 base separating them. CDR1 and CDR2 (germline): SGHTA, FQGTGA. The CDR3 DNA reads as TGTGCCAGCAGCTTAAGCACCGGGGAGCTGTTTTTT. Encoded protein: CASSLSTGELFF.

This chain uses TRBV2 with TRBJ2-1; TRBD2 aligns across 13 bases. CDR1 is SNHLY and CDR2 is FYNNEI in the germline V gene. The CDR3 covers 17 residues. Unmatched junction bases numbered 2, after V lost 3 bases and J lost 0 bases. The CDR3 here is CASSDGTSGASYNEQFF. The CDR3, as DNA: TGTGCCAGCAGTGACGGGACTAGCGGGGCCTCCTACAATGAGCAGTTCTTC.

The CDR3 region is CASSSGQGRTGELFF. In nucleotides, the CDR3 is TGTGCCAGCAGCTCGGGACAGGGGAGAACCGGGGAGCTGTTTTTT. V usage is TRBV7-9 and J usage is TRBJ2-2; 10 nucleotides agree with TRBD1. Trimming took 4 bases from V and 5 from J; bases not matched to a gene: 4. Germline V CDR1 and CDR2: SEHNR, FQNEAQ (reference sequence). The CDR3 extends over 15 amino acids.

The rearrangement uses TRBV29-1 and TRBJ2-7, with TRBD1 matching over 8 bases. V lost 6 bases, J lost 3 bases, and 19 bases stayed unmatched. CDR1 and CDR2 from the germline V gene are SQVTM and ANQGSEA. The CDR3 loop spans 17 amino acids. CDR3 residues: CSVEDRVVDTFLYEQYF. The CDR3 nucleotides read TGCAGCGTGGAGGACAGGGTAGTGGACACATTCCTCTACGAGCAGTACTTC.

The V and J genes are TRBV27 and TRBJ2-7; D possibly corresponds to TRBD1 (7 bases). Trimming removed 3 bases at V and 2 bases at J, with 11 bases between. In germline, CDR1 is MNHEY, CDR2 SMNVEV (reference sequence). The CDR3 spans 14 residues. The CDR3 loop is CASSFRGETYEQYF. DNA for the CDR3: TGTGCCAGCAGTTTCAGGGGGGAGACCTACGAGCAGTACTTC.

CDR3 amino acids: CAVARDSLFNEQFF. DNA for the CDR3: TGTGCCGTCGCCCGGGATTCACTATTCAATGAGCAGTTCTTC. The chain uses TRBV15 and TRBJ2-1, with D perhaps TRBD2 (5 bases). The germline V gene has CDR1 LNHNV and CDR2 YYDKDF (reference sequence). Trimming pared 11 bases from V and 6 bases from J, leaving 20 bases between. CDR3 length equals 14 residues.

The J gene is TRBJ1-3, the V gene TRBV7-8, with D perhaps TRBD1 (5 bases). Germline CDR1 SGHVS, CDR2 FQNEAQ. Trimming took off 2 bases at V and 0 bases at J, with 17 bases between the two ends. The CDR3 is 18 amino acids. The DNA for the CDR3 is TGTGCCAGCAGCTTATGGGGGACCGCCCTTAACTCTGGAAACACCATATATTTT. Translated: CASSLWGTALNSGNTIYF.

The V call is TRBV6-6, the J call TRBJ2-7, with 7 bases fitting TRBD2. The germline gives CDR1 MNHNY, CDR2 SVGAGI (reference sequence). CDR3 size: 15 residues. V lost 3 bases and J lost 5; bases outside the gene matches: 10. The DNA of the CDR3 is TGTGCCAGCAGTTATTCGCGACTAGCCGTGGACGAGCAGTACTTC. Residues: CASSYSRLAVDEQYF.

The chain joins TRBV4-3 to TRBJ2-1; 8 bases fit TRBD2. V shed 4 bases, J shed 8 bases, and the junction held 13 bases outside the gene matches. Germline values: CDR1 LGHNA, CDR2 YSLEER. The CDR3 runs 16 residues. The chain's CDR3 is CASSPWGAGGLHEQFF. CDR3 nucleotides: TGCGCCAGCAGCCCTTGGGGGGCGGGAGGTCTCCATGAGCAGTTCTTC.

This clone was picked up one time. The chain couples TRBV10-1 to TRBJ2-1, with D possibly matching TRBD2 (5 bases). There are 12 residues in the CDR3. The V gene lost 5 bases and the J gene lost 8 bases, with 10 bases spanning the gap. Germline lookup yields CDR1 WNHNN and CDR2 SYGVQD (reference sequence). The CDR3 nucleotides read TGCGCCAGCAGTTACCTGAGGGATGAGCAGTTCTTC. This gives the protein CASSYLRDEQFF.

This clone appeared once. Other nucleotide sequences in the sample specify the same CDR3. This chain connects TRBV7-9 to TRBJ2-5; D gene ambiguous. V shed 1 base and J shed 0 bases, with 6 bases lying between them. The germline CDR1 and CDR2 sequences are SEHNR and FQNEAQ (reference sequence). This CDR3 is built from 14 residues. Written as DNA, the CDR3 is TGTGCCAGCAGCTTAGTAGGTAACCAAGAGACCCAGTACTTC. It encodes CASSLVGNQETQYF.

The CDR3 nucleotides read TGTGCCAGCAGTCTAGCGGGAGGCGTTAGAGAGCAGTACTTC. Translated, it gives CASSLAGGVREQYF. The genes are TRBV27 and TRBJ2-7; 11 bases map to TRBD2. Per the germline V gene, CDR1 is MNHEY and CDR2 is SMNVEV (reference sequence). Trimming at V came to 5 bases and at J to 7 bases, leaving 7 bases not matched to a gene. This CDR3 is 14 amino acids long.

This chain links TRBV21-1 with TRBJ2-7; TRBD1 is the table's D call and was not checked against the DNA. TRBV21-1 is a known pseudogene. The CDR3 is made up of 15 amino acids. The CDR3 sequence: CASSSRDRFSYEQYF. The CDR3 region has the DNA TGTGCCAGCAGCAGCCGGGACAGGTTCTCCTACGAGCAGTACTTC.

The rearrangement joins TRBV11-2 to TRBJ2-1; 13 bases are shared with TRBD2. CDR1 and CDR2 from the germline V gene are SGHAT and FQNNGV. With V trimmed by 5 bases and J by 8 bases, 9 bases remained unmatched. CDR3 size: 16 residues. The DNA of the CDR3 is TGTGCCAGCAGCGGCCGGACTAGCGGGAGTGTAGATGAGCAGTTCTTC. Its translation is CASSGRTSGSVDEQFF.

This chain connects TRBV10-1 to TRBJ2-1; 12 bases align to TRBD2. In germline, CDR1 is WNHNN, CDR2 SYGVQD (reference sequence). The CDR3 sequence is 19 residues long. V shed 6 bases and J 8 bases; nucleotides not matched to a gene: 20. The CDR3 bases are TGCGCCAGCAGCTCGAGCGGTCGTACTAGCGGGAGGTATGGTGATGAGCAGTTCTTC. This codes for CASSSSGRTSGRYGDEQFF.

This clone was observed a single time. The chain employs TRBV7-6 and TRBJ2-7; possible D gene TRBD1, 5 bases. This CDR3 is 14 amino acids long. Germline values: CDR1 SGHVS, CDR2 FNYEAQ. V gave up 1 base and J gave up 5 bases, with 12 bases separating them. The CDR3 here is CASSLGEVGHEQYF. The CDR3 region has the DNA TGTGCCAGCAGCTTAGGTGAGGTGGGGCACGAGCAGTACTTC.

The rearrangement uses TRBV5-8 and TRBJ2-1; TRBD2 matches at 8 bases. The CDR3 extends over 19 amino acids. The V and J ends lost 0 bases and 8 bases, in that order; junction bases with no gene match: 19. Germline CDR1 and CDR2: SGHTS and YDEGEE. The CDR3 sequence: CASSLVYGKKGLAVDEQFF. The CDR3 DNA follows: TGTGCCAGCAGCTTGGTTTACGGAAAAAAAGGACTAGCCGTGGATGAGCAGTTCTTC.

CDR3 region: CASSSGQRNEKLFF. The DNA of the CDR3 is TGTGCCAGCAGCTCCGGACAGCGGAATGAAAAACTGTTTTTT. V usage is TRBV7-9 and J usage is TRBJ1-4; D is perhaps TRBD1 (6 bases). Trimming pared 4 bases from V and 5 bases from J, leaving 11 bases between. Germline CDR1 SEHNR, CDR2 FQNEAQ (reference sequence). CDR3 size: 14 residues.

This sequence joins TRBV29-1 and TRBJ1-2; D not resolved. The germline CDR1 and CDR2 sequences are SQVTM and ANQGSEA. Trimming removed 4 bases at V and 4 bases at J, with 13 bases between. The CDR3 contains 13 residues. The CDR3 DNA reads TGCAGCGTTGTTGGAGGATCCATCTATGGCTACACCTTC. Encoded protein: CSVVGGSIYGYTF.